The 22 T cell receptor beta chains in this list originate from one sample, sequenced in a study of T cells in Graves' hyperthyroidism and ophthalmopathy. TCR beta CDR3 regions were amplified from RNA. First-round RT-PCR of the TCR CDR3 relied on the HTBI primer set. TCRdb recomputed calls from the multiplex PCR reads with MiXCR, one row per CDR3 protein. The sample includes some 600,000 distinct CDR3 sequences, roughly 13% of them seen just once. Material: blood. These receptor sequences come from a woman aged 25 to 39 with Graves' hyperthyroidism that later progressed to Graves' ophthalmopathy.

The chain joins TRBV3-1 to TRBJ2-4; 7 bases line up with TRBD1. J was trimmed by 0 bases and V by 5 bases; bases with no gene match: 4. CDR3 size: 15 residues. Germline lookup yields CDR1 LGHDT and CDR2 YNNKEL (reference sequence). CDR3 sequence: CASSRDSVAKNIQYF. The DNA of the CDR3 is TGTGCCAGCAGCAGGGACAGCGTAGCCAAAAACATTCAGTACTTC.

This clonotype was detected only a few times. The chain combines TRBV7-9 with TRBJ1-5; D unresolved. The V end lost 6 bases, the J end lost 5 bases, and 14 bases lay between the germline ends. Germline values: CDR1 SEHNR, CDR2 FQNEAQ (reference sequence). This CDR3 is built from 14 residues. CDR3 in amino acids: CASSTNSRHQPQHF. CDR3 coding DNA: TGTGCCAGCAGTACTAACAGCCGTCATCAGCCCCAGCATTTT.

Remarks on this clonotype: A much larger clone sits a single nucleotide away, making a read error possible. V is TRBV20-1 and J is TRBJ1-1; possibly TRBD1 for D (5 bases). Per germline, CDR1 DFQATT and CDR2 SNEGSKA (reference sequence). This CDR3 region has 13 residues. In DNA, the CDR3 is TGCGGTGCCCGGAGCGGGGGGAACACTGAAGCTTTCTTT. Residues: CGARSGGNTEAFF.

This clonotype was detected many times. J is TRBJ1-1 and V is TRBV27; D possibly corresponds to TRBD1 (5 bases). Germline assignment: CDR1 MNHEY and CDR2 SMNVEV (reference sequence). This CDR3 is built from 19 residues. Trimming cost V 5 bases and J 4 bases, with 29 bases left between them. The CDR3 protein is CASSRTDMGLRVESTEAFF. DNA for the CDR3: TGTGCCAGCAGTCGGACGGACATGGGGTTAAGGGTGGAATCCACTGAAGCTTTCTTT.

Many counts were recorded for this clonotype. This chain uses TRBV18 with TRBJ1-4; D perhaps matches TRBD1 (6 bases). Germline CDR1 reads KGHSH; CDR2 reads LQKENI. CDR3 length equals 14 residues. V shed 1 base and J shed 8 bases, with 11 bases lying between them. CDR3 DNA: TGTGCCAGCTCACCACGGCAGGGGAAAGAAAAACTGTTTTTT. Its translation: CASSPRQGKEKLFF.

The chain uses TRBV28 and TRBJ2-5, with D possibly being TRBD1 or TRBD2 (6 bases each). Per germline, CDR1 MDHEN and CDR2 SYDVKM. Trimming shortened V by 4 bases and J by 3 bases, and 21 bases separated the two germline ends. This CDR3 region has 17 residues. The CDR3 region has the DNA TGTGCCAGCAGTTCCCCTTTTGAGGGGGGCGGGGAAGAGACCCAGTACTTC. Translating gives CASSSPFEGGGEETQYF.

The chain combines TRBV9 with TRBJ1-2; a possible D gene is TRBD1 (5 bases). V was cut by 0 bases and J by 13 bases, with 19 bases left in between. There are 14 residues in the CDR3. Germline lookup yields CDR1 SGDLS and CDR2 YYNGEE. The CDR3 protein is CASSVEGRAEHGTF. The CDR3 DNA reads as TGTGCCAGCAGCGTAGAGGGCAGGGCCGAGCATGGCACCTTC.

The chain employs TRBV19 and TRBJ2-4; TRBD1 matches 7 bases. This CDR3 spans 16 amino acids. The V gene end was trimmed by 4 bases and the J gene end by 0 bases; junction bases not matched to a gene: 6. Germline V gives CDR1 LNHDA, CDR2 SQIVND (reference sequence). The CDR3 loop is CASSRDSLLAKNIQYF. CDR3 nucleotides: TGTGCCAGTAGTAGGGACAGCCTGCTAGCCAAAAACATTCAGTACTTC.

In its sample, this clonotype was seen a few times. The V call is TRBV9, the J call TRBJ2-1, with 7 bases identical to TRBD2. The germline V gene encodes CDR1 SGDLS and CDR2 YYNGEE. The CDR3 is 15 amino acids. V gave up 2 bases and J gave up 9 bases; unmatched junction bases: 11. The CDR3 spells CASSVGGGFKGEQFF. CDR3 nucleotide sequence: TGTGCCAGCAGCGTTGGGGGAGGGTTTAAGGGTGAGCAGTTCTTC. Filled out from reference TRBV9 and TRBJ2-1, the complete variable domain reads DSGVTQTPKHLITATGQRVTLRCSPRSGDLSVYWYQQSLDQGLQFLIQYYNGEERAKGNILERFSAQQFPDLHSELNLSSLELGDSALYFCASSVGGGFKGEQFFGPGTRLTVL.

Details on this clonotype: A read error may account for a junction end that differs from germline. The chain couples TRBV7-7 to TRBJ2-2; TRBD1 is a possible D gene (6 bases). Looked up from germline, CDR1 is SSHAT and CDR2 is FNYEAQ (reference sequence). This CDR3 spans 18 amino acids. CDR3 sequence: CASSLTLGQPFITGELFF. The CDR3 nucleotides are TGTGCTAGCAGCTTAACCTTGGGACAACCGTTTATCACCGGGGAGCTGTTTTTT.

This clonotype has a handful of counts. The chain is built from TRBV4-2 and TRBJ2-7; D may be TRBD1 (6 bases). Germline V gene data show CDR1 as LGHNA and CDR2 as YNFKEQ. The V end lost 0 bases, the J end lost 9 bases, and 12 bases lay between the germline ends. The CDR3 is 13 amino acids. CDR3 amino acids: CASSQDRRGWQYF. In DNA form, the CDR3 reads TGTGCCAGCAGCCAAGATCGTAGGGGGTGGCAGTACTTC.

This clonotype came up many times. The chain combines TRBV6-1 with TRBJ1-2, with 9 bases that match TRBD1. The CDR3 has 15 residues. V lost 5 bases and J lost 4; bases outside the gene matches: 8. Germline loops: CDR1 MNHNS, CDR2 SASEGT. CDR3 in amino acids: CASSSPGQGGYGYTF. CDR3 DNA: TGTGCCAGCAGTTCCCCGGGACAGGGTGGCTATGGCTACACCTTC.

The gene calls are TRBV4-3 and TRBJ2-7; 10 nucleotides line up with TRBD2. V dropped 4 bases and J dropped 0; count of bases not matched to a gene: 9. Germline CDR1 is LGHNA and CDR2 is YSLEER. The CDR3 has 17 residues. The chain's CDR3 is CASSPGGTSAYSYEQYF. In DNA form, the CDR3 reads TGCGCCAGCAGCCCTGGGGGGACTAGCGCCTACTCCTACGAGCAGTACTTC.

For this clonotype: A much more abundant neighbour one base away suggests this may be a read error. The CDR3 protein is CSVSGERALDRGYGYTF. The CDR3 region has the DNA TGCAGCGTGAGCGGGGAGAGGGCGTTGGATCGGGGCTATGGCTACACCTTC. The genes are TRBV29-1 and TRBJ1-2; no clear D gene. Trimming removed 6 bases from V and 4 bases from J, with 27 bases in between. This CDR3 has 17 residues. Per the germline V gene, CDR1 is SQVTM and CDR2 is ANQGSEA. The whole variable domain, remainder taken from reference TRBV29-1 and TRBJ1-2, is SAVISQKPSRDICQRGTSLTIQCQVDSQVTMMFWYRQQPGQSLTLIATANQGSEATYESGFVIDKFPISRPNLTFSTLTVSNMSPEDSSIYLCSVSGERALDRGYGYTFGSGTRLTVV.

This clonotype was detected many times. The rearrangement joins TRBV6-2 or TRBV6-3 to TRBJ2-5, with TRBD2 matching over 7 bases. The CDR3 runs to 15 residues. Germline V gene sequence: CDR1 MNHEY, CDR2 SVGEGT. The trim removed 6 bases at V and 2 bases at J, leaving 9 bases unmatched. CDR3 coding DNA: TGTGCCAGCAGACCACTAGCGTTCTCGCAAGAGACCCAGTACTTC. This gives the protein CASRPLAFSQETQYF.

With regard to this clonotype: This may arise from a read error, as a much more abundant clone is one base away. The CDR3 is CASSLEGPQHF. CDR3 DNA sequence: TGTGCCAGCAGTTTGGAGGGGCCCCAGCATTTT. This chain uses TRBV28 with TRBJ1-5; D not resolved. The V gene lost 3 bases and the J gene lost 9 bases, with 6 bases spanning the gap. CDR1 is MDHEN, CDR2 SYDVKM, per germline. This CDR3 region has 11 residues.

This clonotype was seen more than once but under ten times. This chain connects TRBV20-1 to TRBJ1-3; 10 positions agree with TRBD1. CDR1 is DFQATT and CDR2 is SNEGSKA in the germline V gene (reference sequence). The CDR3 runs to 16 residues. With V trimmed by 2 bases and J by 0 bases, 4 bases remained unmatched. The DNA of the CDR3 is TGCAGTGCTAGAACGACAGGGGGCCTCTCTGGAAACACCATATATTTT. Its protein is CSARTTGGLSGNTIYF.

This clonotype has a count of ten or more. The rearrangement uses TRBV7-9 and TRBJ1-5; D is possibly TRBD1 (6 bases). The length of the CDR3 is 14 residues. V lost 6 bases and J 6 bases, leaving 15 bases between the germline ends. Germline V gives CDR1 SEHNR, CDR2 FQNEAQ (reference sequence). The CDR3 here is CASSSSGEGQPQHF. CDR3 coding DNA: TGTGCCAGCAGTTCATCAGGGGAGGGTCAGCCCCAGCATTTT.

The J gene is TRBJ1-5, the V gene TRBV6-2 or TRBV6-3; D is uncertain. The CDR3 sequence is 16 residues long. From germline, CDR1 is MNHEY and CDR2 SVGEGT. Trimming cost V 0 bases and J 6 bases, with 15 bases left between them. CDR3 in DNA: TGTGCCAGCAGTTACTCGATAGGCCCCACCCCTCAGCCCCAGCATTTT. It yields the protein CASSYSIGPTPQPQHF.

J is TRBJ2-1 and V is TRBV7-9, with 14 bases that match TRBD2. This CDR3 region has 20 residues. Germline V gene lookup returns CDR1 SEHNR and CDR2 FQNEAQ (reference sequence). Trimming removed 0 bases from V and 4 bases from J; junction bases left unmatched: 11. This chain's CDR3 is CASSLAVTSGRAPRYNEQFF. As DNA, the CDR3 is TGTGCCAGCAGCTTAGCTGTGACTAGCGGGAGGGCCCCACGGTACAATGAGCAGTTCTTC.

This clonotype was seen repeatedly, ten times or more. J is TRBJ2-7 and V is TRBV29-1; possible D gene TRBD2, 5 bases. The CDR3 totals 12 residues. Germline CDR1 is SQVTM and CDR2 is ANQGSEA. V lost 4 bases and J lost 2, with 9 bases in between. CDR3 in amino acids: CSVGDGAYEQYF. The DNA of the CDR3 is TGCAGCGTTGGTGACGGGGCCTACGAGCAGTACTTC.

As for this clonotype: Since no conserved phenylalanine or tryptophan closes the CDR3, a read error is the likely cause. The chain links TRBV11-3 to TRBJ1-4; a possible D gene is TRBD1 (6 bases). Trimming left V 6 bases short and J 5 bases short, with 16 bases between. This CDR3 is 15 amino acids long. Germline assignment: CDR1 SGHNT and CDR2 YENEEA. CDR3 in amino acids: CASSVSTGWNEKLFL. In DNA, the CDR3 is TGTGCCAGCAGTGTGAGTACAGGGTGGAATGAAAAACTGTTTCTT.